This T cell receptor (beta chain) was documented in a study of cytotoxic CD8 clonotypes in ibrutinib-treated CLL. Study-level findings and limits: At baseline, clonality was higher than in age-matched healthy donors and correlated with CD8+ counts.

The assay was immunoSEQ multiplex PCR, and TCRdb's table has in-frame clones only and misses some. The sample has some 300,000 clones, around four fifths seen once; the top ten hold about 6.7%. From germline, CDR1 is SGDLS and CDR2 YYNGEE. The CDR3 has 13 amino acids. The J segment lost 4 bases and the V segment lost 4 bases, leaving 3 bases of the junction unmatched. Comments on this clone: Antigen specificity is unknown.

The J gene is TRBJ2-3, the V gene TRBV9; 7 nucleotides match TRBD2. The receptor was isolated from a human donor with chronic lymphocytic leukemia. Sequencing was performed on PBMCs, taken before ibrutinib treatment. The CDR3 sequence is CASSRLASDTQYF. The CDR3 DNA is TGTGCCAGCAGCCGACTAGCTTCAGATACGCAGTATTTT.